The subject of this entry is one T cell receptor beta chain. Its antigen is unknown. Nothing much larger sits one base from this clone, and base qualities are not available. TCRbeta CDR3 regions were amplified from genomic DNA by means of the immunoSEQ Assay, a bias-controlled multiplex PCR. Under the source paper's analysis protocol: The number of nucleated cells in each sample was estimated from the amplification of reference gene primers within the assay. To quantify the absolute abundance of each unique TCRbeta CDR3 rearrangement, sequence reads were collapsed and filtered. For each sample, productive Simpson clonality was calculated as the square root of Simpson's diversity index across productive rearrangements. Sourced from immuneACCESS, this table was stored by TCRdb with only in-frame sequences that have V and J called. A share of the clones is absent; for the studies checked, an unresolved V gene accounts for under half, and the remainder has no known explanation. D and trimming come from the DNA, and the V and J calls and clone size come from that table. The sample yields approximately 360,000 clones; roughly 90% were counted once. The ten largest make up 6.5% of the sample.

These data come from a study of blood T cell repertoires in COVID-19 (dated by TCRdb to the early 2020s). At the level of the whole study: Samples covering the acute and convalescent phases of COVID-19 were provided by collaborators in the United States, Italy and Spain. The prospective study material was composed of cDNA or gDNA derived from T cells, B-cell-depleted T cells, or PBMCs. Subjects who had been exposed to COVID-19, were actively infected with it, or had recovered from it provided the deeply sampled blood TCRbeta repertoires that made up the dataset. The repertoires were made available in a free public database intended to serve as a resource for research on the immune response to SARS-CoV-2. The samples were drawn from the first 160 participants of the ongoing ImmuneRACE study and from some 1,300 subjects provided by 6 global collaborators. Nearly every sample came with metadata listing a de-identified subject ID, COVID-19 status, age in years and sex. Where available, HLA class I and class II types were taken from metadata supplied by the sample provider and were not determined by assay-based typing.

Results and caveats for the whole study, not just this receptor: How much clinical and demographic metadata was included differed by source and by participant, and the metadata was provided uncurated.

The collaborating institutions used their own protocols to collect whole blood in K2EDTA tubes. For TCRbeta analysis, collaborator samples were shipped as frozen whole blood, as isolated PBMCs, or as DNA extracted from either sample type. Sequencing used peripheral blood. The origin of this receptor is a man younger than 30 with active or convalescent COVID-19.

The CDR3 has the sequence CASSPDRGPTEAFF. The nucleotide sequence reads TGCGCCAGCAGCCCGGACAGGGGGCCCACTGAAGCTTTCTTT. The rearrangement joined TRBV5-1 to TRBJ1-1, with 11 bases in between that match TRBD1. Counted from cysteine to phenylalanine, this CDR3 has 14 amino acids. Of the read, only the CDR3 DNA is kept; its 42 bases are in frame from base 1. For this chain, trimming is 4 bases at the V end and 4 bases at the J end, and the number of junction bases without a gene match is 3. Via the germline V gene, CDR1 is SGHRS and CDR2 YFSETQ.